Described below is a single T cell receptor (beta chain) sequence and its context. This sample is part of a study of blood T cell repertoires in COVID-19. Whole-study context: The United States, Italy and Spain were the sources of the acute and convalescent COVID-19 samples.

Across about two dozen US areas, participants ranged in age from about 18 to 90 years. Clinical history reported by participants formed the basis on which cohorts were assigned. All exposed participants met a person with COVID-19 within 2 weeks before entering the study. CDR3 length equals 14 residues. Trimming took 2 bases from V and 5 from J; bases not matched to a gene: 6. Germline CDR1 and CDR2: SGHRS and YFSETQ. Produced via immunoSEQ multiplex PCR; TCRdb's table is partial and in-frame only. The top ten clones hold roughly 1.4% of a sample with 430,000 or so clones, 70% to 90% of them seen once.

This TCR derives from a woman under 30 who had been exposed to COVID-19. The sequenced material came from PBMCs or T cells enriched from blood (not recorded which). The chain links TRBV5-1 to TRBJ2-7, with 8 bases fitting TRBD1. This chain's CDR3 is CASSFKTGGDEQYF. In DNA, the CDR3 is TGCGCCAGCAGCTTTAAAACAGGGGGTGACGAGCAGTACTTC.